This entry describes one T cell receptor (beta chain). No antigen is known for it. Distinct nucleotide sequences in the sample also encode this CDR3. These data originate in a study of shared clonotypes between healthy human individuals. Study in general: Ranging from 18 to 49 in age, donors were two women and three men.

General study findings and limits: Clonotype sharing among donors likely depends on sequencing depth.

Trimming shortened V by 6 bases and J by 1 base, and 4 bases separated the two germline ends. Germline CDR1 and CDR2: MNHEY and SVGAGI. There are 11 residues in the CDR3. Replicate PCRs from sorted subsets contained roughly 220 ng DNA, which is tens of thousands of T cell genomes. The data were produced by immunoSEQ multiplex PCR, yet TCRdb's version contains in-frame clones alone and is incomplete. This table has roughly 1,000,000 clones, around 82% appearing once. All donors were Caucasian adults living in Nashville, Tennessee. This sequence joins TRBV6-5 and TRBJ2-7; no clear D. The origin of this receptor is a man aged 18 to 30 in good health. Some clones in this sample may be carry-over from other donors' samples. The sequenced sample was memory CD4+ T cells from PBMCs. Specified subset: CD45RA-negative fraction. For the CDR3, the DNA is TGTGCCAGCAGCAATTCCTACGAGCAGTACTTC. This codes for CASSNSYEQYF.